This passage covers 24 T cell receptor beta chains from one sample sequenced in a study of T cell repertoires in cytomegalovirus infection. No antigen has been identified for these receptors. TCRdb re-called the reads through MiXCR, storing one row per CDR3 protein. Of 150,000 or so distinct CDR3 sequences listed, roughly 21% were seen once; the top ten hold about 25%. The sequencing used CD8+ T cells from cultured PBMCs, collected from culture after CMV antigen stimulation. These receptors were obtained from a human donor in good health (CMV status not recorded). Some clones in this sample may be carry-over from other donors' samples.

The rearrangement joins TRBV7-6 to TRBJ2-7, with TRBD1 matching over 8 bases. Germline-derived CDR1 and CDR2 are SGHVS and FNYEAQ. Unmatched junction bases numbered 4, after V lost 6 bases and J lost 6 bases. The CDR3 spans 12 residues. The CDR3 sequence: CASSLDRGEQYF. The CDR3, as DNA: TGTGCCAGCAGTCTCGACAGGGGCGAGCAGTACTTC.

This clonotype was counted a few times. V and J are TRBV4-1 and TRBJ1-4; possibly TRBD1 for D (6 bases). CDR1 and CDR2 from the germline V gene are MGHRA and YSYEKL. CDR3 length: 13 amino acids. Trimming shortened V by 0 bases and J by 15 bases, and 14 bases separated the two germline ends. CDR3 loop: CASSQEGGGWLFF. For the CDR3, the DNA is TGCGCCAGCAGCCAAGAGGGAGGGGGTTGGTTGTTTTTT.

This rearrangement joins TRBV7-2 to TRBJ1-6; TRBD1 might be the D (5 bases). There are 15 residues in the CDR3. Germline V CDR1 and CDR2: SGHTA, FQGNSA. With 2 bases removed from V and 4 bases from J, the gap between germline ends came to 9 bases. The CDR3 sequence: CASSLRDGYNSPLHF. The CDR3, as DNA: TGTGCCAGCAGCTTAAGGGACGGTTATAATTCACCCCTCCACTTT.

The V and J genes are TRBV4-3 and TRBJ2-7; 10 bases match TRBD2. This CDR3 region has 18 residues. Germline assignment: CDR1 LGHNA and CDR2 YSLEER. The V segment lost 1 base and the J segment 3 bases; nucleotides outside the gene matches: 12. The CDR3 loop is CASSQVVSASGGNYEQYF. CDR3 DNA: TGCGCCAGCAGCCAAGTGGTATCTGCTAGCGGGGGCAACTACGAGCAGTACTTC.

The chain has TRBV15 and TRBJ2-7, with 9 bases fitting TRBD1. J gave up 1 base and V 0 bases, and 10 bases lay outside the gene matches. The germline gives CDR1 LNHNV, CDR2 YYDKDF (reference sequence). The CDR3 loop spans 18 amino acids. The CDR3 DNA follows: TGTGCCACCAGCAGAGAAATGGGACAGGGAATATTTTCCTACGAGCAGTACTTC. It specifies CATSREMGQGIFSYEQYF.

The chain couples TRBV6-2 or TRBV6-3 to TRBJ2-1; TRBD2 aligns across 16 bases. The V gene's germline CDR1 is MNHEY and CDR2 SVGEGT. J gave up 0 bases and V 4 bases, and 9 bases lay outside the gene matches. The CDR3 extends over 20 amino acids. As DNA, the CDR3 is TGTGCCAGCAGTTGGAACGAGGGACTAGCGGGGGGGAGCTCCTACAATGAGCAGTTCTTC. Translation gives CASSWNEGLAGGSSYNEQFF.

This clonotype has just a few counts. The V gene is TRBV9, the J gene TRBJ1-5; D gene uncertain. This CDR3 is built from 13 residues. V lost 0 bases and J 6 bases, leaving 7 bases between the germline ends. CDR1 and CDR2 (germline): SGDLS, YYNGEE. CDR3 sequence: CASSVGWSQPQHF. The CDR3, as DNA: TGTGCCAGCAGCGTAGGTTGGAGTCAGCCCCAGCATTTT.

The chain joins TRBV7-6 to TRBJ1-1; D is possibly TRBD1 (6 bases). Trimming took off 5 bases at V and 3 bases at J, with 16 bases between the two ends. Germline CDR1 reads SGHVS; CDR2 reads FNYEAQ. The CDR3 totals 15 residues. CDR3 region: CASSRDILGDTEAFF. CDR3 DNA sequence: TGTGCCAGCAGCCGGGACATTCTTGGGGACACTGAAGCTTTCTTT.

This clonotype has at least ten counts. This rearrangement joins TRBV4-3 to TRBJ1-1; D gene uncertain. Germline V CDR1 and CDR2: LGHNA, YSLEER. Deletions cut 0 bases from V and 7 bases from J, with 6 bases between. The CDR3 contains 12 residues. The DNA of the CDR3 is TGCGCCAGCAGCCAAGATGAAGTTGAAGCTTTCTTT. Protein sequence: CASSQDEVEAFF.

This clonotype showed up just a few times. This sequence joins TRBV7-2 and TRBJ2-2, with 13 bases that match TRBD2. This CDR3 has 16 amino acids. The germline gives CDR1 SGHTA, CDR2 FQGNSA. Germline trimming cut 5 bases from V and 5 bases from J; bases unmatched to any gene: 5. The CDR3 reads CASSAGTSGATGELFF. As DNA, the CDR3 is TGTGCCAGCAGCGCTGGGACTAGCGGGGCAACCGGGGAGCTGTTTTTT.

At least ten counts were recorded for this clonotype. The V gene is TRBV5-1, the J gene TRBJ2-5, with D unclear. The CDR3 length is 14 residues. In germline, CDR1 is SGHRS, CDR2 YFSETQ. Trimming cost V 2 bases and J 0 bases, with 8 bases left between them. CDR3 sequence (DNA): TGCGCCAGCAGCTTTAGGAGTAACCAAGAGACCCAGTACTTC. Protein product: CASSFRSNQETQYF.

In its sample, this clonotype was seen a few times. The chain couples TRBV6-6 to TRBJ2-1; 7 positions agree with TRBD2. With V trimmed by 4 bases and J by 0 bases, 6 bases remained unmatched. CDR3 length: 16 residues. Per germline, CDR1 MNHNY and CDR2 SVGAGI (reference sequence). CDR3 in DNA: TGTGCCAGCAGTTCTCAGGGACTACTCTCCTACAATGAGCAGTTCTTC. The encoded protein is CASSSQGLLSYNEQFF.

CDR3 region: CASSGQRDKYSPLHF. In DNA, the CDR3 is TGTGCCAGTAGTGGGCAGAGGGACAAATATTCACCCCTCCACTTT. The chain carries TRBV19 and TRBJ1-6, with a tentative D call TRBD1 (6 bases). The CDR3 sequence is 15 residues long. The germline CDR1 and CDR2 sequences are LNHDA and SQIVND (reference sequence). Between the trimmed V and J ends, which lost 5 bases and 8 bases, there was a span of 16 bases.

This clonotype was seen just once. The chain links TRBV11-2 to TRBJ1-1; perhaps TRBD1 as D (5 bases). The CDR3 extends over 18 amino acids. Germline V gene sequence: CDR1 SGHAT, CDR2 FQNNGV. The V gene lost 2 bases and the J gene lost 5 bases, with 24 bases spanning the gap. The CDR3 nucleotides read TGTGCCAGCAGCTTATATTTGACCCCGGGGCCGGAGGGGACTGAAGCTTTCTTT. Translated: CASSLYLTPGPEGTEAFF. Looking up the rest from reference TRBV11-2 and TRBJ1-1 gives the full variable domain: EAGVAQSPRYKIIEKRQSVAFWCNPISGHATLYWYQQILGQGPKLLIQFQNNGVVDDSQLPKDRFSAERLKGVDSTLKIQPAKLEDSAVYLCASSLYLTPGPEGTEAFFGQGTRLTVV.

The rearrangement links TRBV3-1 to TRBJ2-5; a possible D gene is TRBD2 (6 bases). V was shortened by 2 bases and J by 5 bases, with 9 bases between the two germline ends. The CDR3 is 13 residues long. In germline, CDR1 is LGHDT, CDR2 YNNKEL (reference sequence). The chain's CDR3 is CASSQRGRETQYF. CDR3 DNA sequence: TGTGCCAGCAGCCAAAGAGGGAGGGAGACCCAGTACTTC.

This chain connects TRBV28 to TRBJ2-5; 8 nucleotides line up with TRBD2. Germline-derived CDR1 and CDR2 are MDHEN and SYDVKM. The CDR3 runs to 16 residues. V lost 2 bases, J lost 3 bases, and 8 bases stayed unmatched. The CDR3 loop reads CASSLLSTGGKETQYF. CDR3 in DNA: TGTGCCAGCAGTTTACTTTCGACGGGGGGGAAAGAGACCCAGTACTTC. The full variable domain, completed using reference TRBV28 and TRBJ2-5, is DVKVTQSSRYLVKRTGEKVFLECVQDMDHENMFWYRQDPGLGLRLIYFSYDVKMKEKGDIPEGYSVSREKKERFSLILESASTNQTSMYLCASSLLSTGGKETQYFGPGTRLLVL.

The chain combines TRBV7-6 with TRBJ2-7; possible D gene TRBD1, 6 bases. This CDR3 region has 14 residues. The V end was cut by 5 bases, the J end by 2 bases, with 13 bases between. The germline V gene encodes CDR1 SGHVS and CDR2 FNYEAQ. The CDR3 nucleotides are TGTGCCAGCAGCCCGGGACAAATAACCTACGAGCAGTACTTC. Protein sequence: CASSPGQITYEQYF.

This rearrangement joins TRBV2 to TRBJ1-1, with TRBD1 matching over 10 bases. Trimming cost V 6 bases and J 6 bases; bases outside gene matches: 4. Germline V gene lookup returns CDR1 SNHLY and CDR2 FYNNEI. The CDR3 spans 13 residues. The CDR3 nucleotides read TGTGCCAGCAGGGACAGGGGGGTGGCTGAAGCTTTCTTT. The encoded protein is CASRDRGVAEAFF.

Only a few counts were recorded for this clonotype. CDR3: CASSELGQGRGYTF. Here the CDR3 DNA reads TGTGCCAGCAGTGAACTGGGACAGGGTCGGGGCTACACCTTC. The chain recombines TRBV25-1 with TRBJ1-2; 9 bases line up with TRBD1. In germline, CDR1 is MGHDK, CDR2 SYGVNS. The junction had 6 bases not matched to a gene; V was cut back by 2 bases and J by 8 bases. The CDR3 is 14 amino acids.

The J gene is TRBJ1-6, the V gene TRBV4-1, with TRBD1 matching over 9 bases. Germline lookup yields CDR1 MGHRA and CDR2 YSYEKL. V lost 1 base to trimming and J lost 7 bases; unmatched junction nucleotides: 5. The CDR3 is 16 amino acids. CDR3 in DNA: TGCGCCAGCAGCCAAGCGGCGACAGGGGGAAATTCACCCCTCCACTTT. Translation: CASSQAATGGNSPLHF.

The chain joins TRBV5-6 to TRBJ1-6; possibly TRBD1 for D (5 bases). Germline lookup yields CDR1 SGHDT and CDR2 YYEEEE. Trimming cost V 0 bases and J 0 bases, with 7 bases left between them. CDR3 length: 16 amino acids. The CDR3 is CASSLEGSSYNSPLHF. The CDR3 coding sequence is TGTGCCAGCAGCTTGGAGGGGAGCTCCTATAATTCACCCCTCCACTTT. Together with reference TRBV5-6 and TRBJ1-6, the CDR3 gives the full variable domain: DAGVTQSPTHLIKTRGQQVTLRCSPKSGHDTVSWYQQALGQGPQFIFQYYEEEERQRGNFPDRFSGHQFPNYSSELNVNALLLGDSALYLCASSLEGSSYNSPLHFGNGTRLTVT.

The chain is built from TRBV5-1 and TRBJ2-2; 8 positions match TRBD1. This CDR3 spans 16 amino acids. V lost 0 bases to trimming and J lost 4 bases; unmatched junction nucleotides: 5. CDR1 is SGHRS and CDR2 is YFSETQ in the germline V gene. The CDR3 sequence is CASSLDTGGITGELFF. In DNA, the CDR3 is TGCGCCAGCAGCTTGGACACAGGGGGGATCACCGGGGAGCTGTTTTTT.

The sample holds a few counts of this clonotype. This chain links TRBV7-8 with TRBJ2-3; possibly TRBD1 for D (6 bases). The CDR3 contains 18 residues. V lost 5 bases to trimming and J lost 2 bases, with 23 bases between them. Germline loops: CDR1 SGHVS, CDR2 FQNEAQ. CDR3 residues: CASSGLEAVGAATDTQYF. The CDR3, as DNA: TGTGCCAGCAGCGGCTTAGAAGCGGTGGGGGCGGCCACAGATACGCAGTATTTT.

This clonotype was seen more than once but under ten times. This sequence joins TRBV9 and TRBJ2-2; TRBD2 matches at 8 bases. V gave up 2 bases and J gave up 4 bases; unmatched junction bases: 7. The germline V gene has CDR1 SGDLS and CDR2 YYNGEE. The CDR3 runs to 16 residues. CDR3 region: CASSVSGARLTGELFF. The CDR3 nucleotides are TGTGCCAGCAGCGTTAGCGGGGCGAGACTCACCGGGGAGCTGTTTTTT.